The 17 T cell receptor beta chains below come from one sample, sequenced in a study of a mutant IDH1 vaccine in newly diagnosed glioma. Measured with immunoSEQ multiplex PCR; TCRdb has only the in-frame clones, and not every one. The table has roughly 28,000 clones, around 90% seen once. These receptors lack a known antigen. The time point was: week 5, during vaccination. Topical imiquimod was applied with each vaccine dose, which held 300 ug of mutant IDH1 20-mer peptide. Here the sequenced sample was PBMCs, taken from a glioma patient whose treatment included an IDH1 peptide vaccine. These receptors were collected from a man aged 18 to 35 with glioma.

The J gene is TRBJ1-1, the V gene TRBV5-1; possibly TRBD1 for D (6 bases). The CDR3 is made up of 15 amino acids. CDR1 is SGHRS, CDR2 YFSETQ, per germline. V lost 1 base, J lost 4 bases, and 14 bases lay in between. For the CDR3, the DNA is TGCGCCAGCAGCTTGAATAAGAGGGGGGGCACTGAAGCTTTCTTT. Translating gives CASSLNKRGGTEAFF.

The CDR3 coding sequence is TGCGCCAGCAGCGACCGGACAGGGGGCACAGATACGCAGTATTTT. Its translation: CASSDRTGGTDTQYF. J is TRBJ2-3 and V is TRBV5-1; 9 bases align to TRBD1. V dropped 4 bases and J dropped 1; count of bases not matched to a gene: 4. Germline CDR1 SGHRS, CDR2 YFSETQ. The CDR3 is 15 residues long.

The J gene is TRBJ2-7, the V gene TRBV7-2; 7 bases map to TRBD1. CDR1 SGHTA and CDR2 FQGNSA come from the germline V gene. V lost 8 bases and J lost 3; bases outside the gene matches: 10. The CDR3 length is 14 residues. CDR3 DNA: TGTGCCAGCTCCCCAAAAGGGGGCCTCTACGAGCAGTACTTC. Its translation is CASSPKGGLYEQYF.

The J gene is TRBJ1-1, the V gene TRBV7-2; D uncertain. The germline V and J ends were trimmed by 5 bases and 0 bases, with 13 bases remaining between them. Per the germline V gene, CDR1 is SGHTA and CDR2 is FQGNSA. This CDR3 spans 15 amino acids. This CDR3 is CASSPLEGVNTEAFF. The CDR3, as DNA: TGTGCCAGCAGCCCTCTTGAGGGAGTGAACACTGAAGCTTTCTTT.

This clone was recorded once. The chain recombines TRBV28 with TRBJ2-5; no clear D gene. Germline CDR1 MDHEN, CDR2 SYDVKM. V dropped 5 bases and J dropped 5 bases, with 12 bases sitting between them. The CDR3 has 13 residues. The CDR3 coding sequence is TGTGCCAGCAGTCCGCAGACCAGGGAGACCCAGTACTTC. Amino acids: CASSPQTRETQYF. Drawing the rest from reference TRBV28 and TRBJ2-5, the complete variable domain is DVKVTQSSRYLVKRTGEKVFLECVQDMDHENMFWYRQDPGLGLRLIYFSYDVKMKEKGDIPEGYSVSREKKERFSLILESASTNQTSMYLCASSPQTRETQYFGPGTRLLVL.

A single count supports this clone. This chain uses TRBV15 with TRBJ1-2; TRBD1 aligns across 8 bases. The CDR3 length is 17 residues. V trimming: 0 bases; J trimming: 1 base; junction bases outside the gene matches: 7. Per the germline V gene, CDR1 is LNHNV and CDR2 is YYDKDF (reference sequence). The CDR3 DNA is TGTGCCACCAGCAGAGACCCCGGACAGGGTAGTAACTATGGCTACACCTTC. Its protein product is CATSRDPGQGSNYGYTF.

This chain connects TRBV6-1 to TRBJ2-2, with D uncertain. Germline V gene lookup returns CDR1 MNHNS and CDR2 SASEGT. This CDR3 has 13 amino acids. V shed 4 bases and J shed 6 bases, with 9 bases lying between them. CDR3: CASSVGWAGELFF. The CDR3 DNA sequence: TGTGCCAGCAGTGTGGGGTGGGCCGGGGAGCTGTTTTTT.

The V call is TRBV2, the J call TRBJ1-1; perhaps TRBD1 as D (5 bases). Germline V CDR1 and CDR2: SNHLY, FYNNEI. V gave up 6 bases and J gave up 4 bases, with 15 bases separating them. CDR3 length: 14 residues. In DNA, the CDR3 is TGTGCCAGCAGGGTCCGTGGGGCTGGCACTGAAGCTTTCTTT. Translation: CASRVRGAGTEAFF.

The chain combines TRBV6-5 with TRBJ2-7, with D possibly matching TRBD1 (6 bases). Trimming left V 6 bases short and J 3 bases short, with 18 bases between. This CDR3 is built from 15 residues. CDR1 is MNHEY and CDR2 is SVGAGI in the germline V gene. CDR3 coding DNA: TGTGCCAGCAGCCTATCCTCGGACAGTAGCTACGAGCAGTACTTC. As protein: CASSLSSDSSYEQYF.

This chain links TRBV4-2 with TRBJ1-4; no clear D gene. This CDR3 is 13 amino acids long. CDR1 is LGHNA and CDR2 is YNFKEQ in the germline V gene. The germline V and J ends were trimmed by 4 bases and 6 bases, with 9 bases remaining between them. CDR3 in amino acids: CASSPQVDEKLFF. CDR3 nucleotides: TGTGCCAGCAGCCCTCAGGTGGATGAAAAACTGTTTTTT.

The chain uses TRBV6-1 and TRBJ2-7; D is possibly TRBD2 (6 bases). V was shortened by 4 bases and J by 5 bases, with 15 bases between the two germline ends. CDR3 size: 14 residues. Germline lookup yields CDR1 MNHNS and CDR2 SASEGT. CDR3 sequence reads: CASSAPGGYDEQYF. Here the CDR3 DNA reads TGTGCCAGCAGTGCCCCCGGGGGTTACGACGAGCAGTACTTC.

The chain carries TRBV28 and TRBJ2-7; D gene ambiguous. The germline gives CDR1 MDHEN, CDR2 SYDVKM. The CDR3 runs to 12 residues. Deletions cut 2 bases from V and 3 bases from J, with 5 bases between. CDR3 coding DNA: TGTGCCAGCAGTTTAAGAAGCTACGAGCAGTACTTC. It translates to CASSLRSYEQYF.

This clone appeared once. This sample includes further DNA sequences coding for the same CDR3. The rearrangement uses TRBV6-5 and TRBJ1-1; D not certain. The V end was cut by 2 bases, the J end by 2 bases, with 9 bases between. Per the germline V gene, CDR1 is MNHEY and CDR2 is SVGAGI. The CDR3 totals 14 residues. Here the CDR3 reads CASSYGRGNTEAFF. CDR3 DNA: TGTGCCAGCAGTTACGGGCGGGGAAACACTGAAGCTTTCTTT.

V gene TRBV7-9 combines with J gene TRBJ1-1, with D unresolved. This CDR3 contains 13 residues. Trimming removed 5 bases at V and 0 bases at J, with 7 bases between. CDR1 is SEHNR and CDR2 is FQNEAQ in the germline V gene (reference sequence). The chain's CDR3 is CASSLQMNTEAFF. DNA for the CDR3: TGTGCCAGCAGCCTACAGATGAACACTGAAGCTTTCTTT.

This sequence joins TRBV7-2 and TRBJ2-7; no firm D call. This CDR3 has 15 amino acids. Germline V lookup: CDR1 SGHTA, CDR2 FQGNSA. Trimming cost V 1 base and J 3 bases, with 13 bases left between them. DNA of the CDR3: TGTGCCAGCAGCTTAGGAGTGGACGGATACTACGAGCAGTACTTC. This translates into CASSLGVDGYYEQYF.

The chain couples TRBV4-3 to TRBJ2-2, with D possibly matching TRBD2 (6 bases). Germline CDR1 is LGHNA and CDR2 is YSLEER. The CDR3 sequence is 16 residues long. The germline V and J ends were trimmed by 1 base and 7 bases, with 16 bases remaining between them. The DNA for the CDR3 is TGCGCCAGCAGCCAAGGCCTAGCGCCGGGTGGCGGGGAGCTGTTTTTT. Its protein product is CASSQGLAPGGGELFF.

The chain recombines TRBV29-1 with TRBJ1-4; D possibly corresponds to TRBD1 (5 bases). The CDR3 has 11 amino acids. With 6 bases removed from V and 11 bases from J, the gap between germline ends came to 13 bases. CDR1 SQVTM and CDR2 ANQGSEA come from the germline V gene. CDR3 amino acids: CSVKDSQKLFF. Written as DNA, the CDR3 is TGCAGCGTCAAAGACAGTCAGAAACTGTTTTTT.